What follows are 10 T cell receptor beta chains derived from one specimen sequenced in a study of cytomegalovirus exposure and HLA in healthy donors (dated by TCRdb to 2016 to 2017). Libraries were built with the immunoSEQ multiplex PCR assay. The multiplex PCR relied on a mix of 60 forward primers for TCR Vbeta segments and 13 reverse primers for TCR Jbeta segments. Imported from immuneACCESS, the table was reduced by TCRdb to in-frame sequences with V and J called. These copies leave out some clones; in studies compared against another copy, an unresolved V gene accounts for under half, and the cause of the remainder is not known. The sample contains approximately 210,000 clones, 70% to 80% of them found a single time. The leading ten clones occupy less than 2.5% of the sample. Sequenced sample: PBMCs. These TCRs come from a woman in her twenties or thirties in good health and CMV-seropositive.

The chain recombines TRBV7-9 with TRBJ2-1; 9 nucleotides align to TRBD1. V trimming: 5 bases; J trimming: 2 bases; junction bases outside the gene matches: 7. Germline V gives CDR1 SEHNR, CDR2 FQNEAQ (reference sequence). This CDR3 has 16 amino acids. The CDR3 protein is CASSPTGGRPYNEQFF. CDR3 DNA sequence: TGTGCCAGCAGCCCTACAGGGGGCCGTCCCTACAATGAGCAGTTCTTC. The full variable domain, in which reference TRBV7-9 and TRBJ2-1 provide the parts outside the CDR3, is DTGVSQNPRHKITKRGQNVTFRCDPISEHNRLYWYRQTLGQGPEFLTYFQNEAQLEKSRLLSDRFSAERPKGSFSTLEIQRTEQGDSAMYLCASSPTGGRPYNEQFFGPGTRLTVL.

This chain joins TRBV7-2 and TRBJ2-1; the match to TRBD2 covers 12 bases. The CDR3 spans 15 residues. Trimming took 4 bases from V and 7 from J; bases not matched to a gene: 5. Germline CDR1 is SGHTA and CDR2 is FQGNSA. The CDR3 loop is CASSSSGRAWNEQFF. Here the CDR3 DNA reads TGTGCCAGCAGCTCTAGCGGGAGGGCCTGGAATGAGCAGTTCTTC.

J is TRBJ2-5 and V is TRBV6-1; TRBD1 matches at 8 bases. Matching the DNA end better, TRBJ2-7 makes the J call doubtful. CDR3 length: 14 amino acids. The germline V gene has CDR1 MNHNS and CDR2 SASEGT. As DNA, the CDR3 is TGTGCCTTCGACAGGGGTCGGTTCACCTACGAGCAGTACTTC. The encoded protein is CAFDRGRFTYEQYF.

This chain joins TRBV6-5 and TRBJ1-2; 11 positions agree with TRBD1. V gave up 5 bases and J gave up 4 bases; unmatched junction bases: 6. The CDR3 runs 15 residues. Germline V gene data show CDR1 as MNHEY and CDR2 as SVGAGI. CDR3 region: CASSRGGQGVYGYTF. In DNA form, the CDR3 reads TGTGCCAGCAGTCGAGGGGGACAGGGGGTCTATGGCTACACCTTC.

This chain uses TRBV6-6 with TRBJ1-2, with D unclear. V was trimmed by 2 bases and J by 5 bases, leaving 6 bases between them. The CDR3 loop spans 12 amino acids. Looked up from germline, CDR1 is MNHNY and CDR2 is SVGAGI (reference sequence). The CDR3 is CASSYGGYGYTF. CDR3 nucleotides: TGTGCCAGCAGTTACGGCGGATATGGCTACACCTTC.

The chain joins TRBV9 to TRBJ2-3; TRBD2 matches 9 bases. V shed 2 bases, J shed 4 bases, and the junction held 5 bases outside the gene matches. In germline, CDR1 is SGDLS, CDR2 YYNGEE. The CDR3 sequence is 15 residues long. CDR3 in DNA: TGTGCCAGCAGCGTTAATAGCGGGGGCGCAGATACGCAGTATTTT. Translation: CASSVNSGGADTQYF.

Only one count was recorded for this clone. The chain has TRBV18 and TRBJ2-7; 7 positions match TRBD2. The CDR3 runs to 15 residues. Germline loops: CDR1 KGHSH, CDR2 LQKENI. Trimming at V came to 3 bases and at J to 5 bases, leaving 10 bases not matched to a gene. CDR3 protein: CASSPIQGGLHEQYF. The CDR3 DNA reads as TGTGCCAGCTCACCGATTCAGGGAGGGCTGCACGAGCAGTACTTC. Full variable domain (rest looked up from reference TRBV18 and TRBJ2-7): NAGVMQNPRHLVRRRGQEARLRCSPMKGHSHVYWYRQLPEEGLKFMVYLQKENIIDESGMPKERFSAEFPKEGPSILRIQQVVRGDSAAYFCASSPIQGGLHEQYFGPGTRLTVT.

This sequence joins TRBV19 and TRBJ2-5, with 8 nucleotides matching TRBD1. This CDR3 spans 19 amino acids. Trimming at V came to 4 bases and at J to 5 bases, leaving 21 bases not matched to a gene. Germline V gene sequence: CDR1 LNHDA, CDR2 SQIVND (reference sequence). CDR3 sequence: CASSKGLLDRAQVMETQYF. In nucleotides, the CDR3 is TGTGCCAGTAGTAAGGGTCTTCTGGACAGGGCTCAGGTCATGGAGACCCAGTACTTC.

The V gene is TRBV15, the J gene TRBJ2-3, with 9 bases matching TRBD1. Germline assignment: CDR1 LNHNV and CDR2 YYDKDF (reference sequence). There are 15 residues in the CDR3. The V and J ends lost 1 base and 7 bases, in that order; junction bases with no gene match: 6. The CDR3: CATSRGGQGGNTQYF. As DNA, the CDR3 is TGTGCCACCAGCAGAGGGGGACAGGGCGGAAATACGCAGTATTTT.

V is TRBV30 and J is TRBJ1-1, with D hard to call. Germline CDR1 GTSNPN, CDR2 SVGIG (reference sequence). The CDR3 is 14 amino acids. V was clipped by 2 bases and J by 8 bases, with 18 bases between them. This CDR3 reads CAWSPLRRFGEAFF. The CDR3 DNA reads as TGTGCCTGGAGTCCACTTCGGAGGTTTGGAGAAGCTTTCTTT.